Below, one T cell receptor beta chain is given with its context. This sample is part of a study of blood T cells in healthy people across ages. Trimming pared 1 base from V and 6 bases from J, leaving 15 bases between. The germline CDR1 and CDR2 sequences are SGHDN and FVKESK. This CDR3 is 15 amino acids long. Combining a sample-barcoded 5' primer with a J-beta primer mix, a second PCR ran for about 6 to 11 cycles. MiXCR, run by TCRdb on the 5' RACE reads, gives a single entry per CDR3 protein. The table shows some 1,800,000 distinct CDR3 sequences, with roughly two fifths occurring only once. This clonotype was sampled from a human donor in good health. The specimen was blood. This sequence joins TRBV14 and TRBJ1-2, with D possibly being TRBD1 (5 bases). The CDR3 region has the DNA TGTGCCAGCAGCCAAGGTCATCAGGGATGGAATGGCTACACCTTC. It translates to CASSQGHQGWNGYTF.